This TCR beta chain was documented in a study of breast tumors, draining lymph nodes, adjacent tissues. This clonotype was recorded only once. Antigen specificity is unknown. The germline gives CDR1 GTSNPN, CDR2 SVGIG (reference sequence). Trimming shortened V by 4 bases and J by 4 bases, and 13 bases separated the two germline ends. The CDR3 extends over 13 amino acids. Samples came from axillary lymph nodes draining the breast cancer. TCRdb used MiXCR to reprocess the multiplex PCR reads, holding one entry per CDR3 protein. This table has more than 85,000 distinct CDR3 sequences, about 20% appearing once. Notes on the study in general: The data were judged consistent with most tumor T cells coming from lymph node and expanding in tumor.

The genes are TRBV30 and TRBJ1-1; possibly TRBD1 for D (6 bases). The sample consisted of axillary lymph node tissue. The receptor's source is a female donor with breast cancer. Some clones in this sample may be carry-over from other donors' samples. CDR3 amino acids: CAWKPLGGTEAFF. The CDR3 nucleotides read TGTGCCTGGAAGCCCCTAGGGGGCACTGAAGCTTTCTTT.